This T cell receptor beta chain was obtained from a study of CD8+ T cells in alopecia areata. Described treatment: oral pan-JAK inhibitor, 5-10 mg twice daily. Lesional scalp punch biopsies and peripheral blood came from alopecia areata patients. Following extraction, RNA underwent reverse transcription to cDNA, which served as the sequencing template. The assay was immunoSEQ multiplex PCR, and TCRdb's table has in-frame clones only and misses some. The top ten clones hold nearly 30% of a sample with 120,000 or so clones, roughly 50% of them seen once. Study-level results: With patients, TCR sharing proved less clear than in mice, a difference possibly related to HLA.

This clone has a handful of counts. Its cognate antigen is unknown. The CDR3 consists of 12 residues. V lost 4 bases to trimming and J lost 4 bases, with 5 bases between them. Germline CDR1 is SGHDN and CDR2 is FVKESK. The input for sequencing was CD8+ T cells sorted from blood, taken at week 4, from a patient treated with tofacitinib. The J gene is TRBJ1-5, the V gene TRBV14; D gene uncertain. The TCR sequence derives from a human donor with alopecia areata. CDR3 bases: TGTGCCAGCAGCCTCGGTAATCAGCCCCAGCATTTT. It codes for CASSLGNQPQHF.